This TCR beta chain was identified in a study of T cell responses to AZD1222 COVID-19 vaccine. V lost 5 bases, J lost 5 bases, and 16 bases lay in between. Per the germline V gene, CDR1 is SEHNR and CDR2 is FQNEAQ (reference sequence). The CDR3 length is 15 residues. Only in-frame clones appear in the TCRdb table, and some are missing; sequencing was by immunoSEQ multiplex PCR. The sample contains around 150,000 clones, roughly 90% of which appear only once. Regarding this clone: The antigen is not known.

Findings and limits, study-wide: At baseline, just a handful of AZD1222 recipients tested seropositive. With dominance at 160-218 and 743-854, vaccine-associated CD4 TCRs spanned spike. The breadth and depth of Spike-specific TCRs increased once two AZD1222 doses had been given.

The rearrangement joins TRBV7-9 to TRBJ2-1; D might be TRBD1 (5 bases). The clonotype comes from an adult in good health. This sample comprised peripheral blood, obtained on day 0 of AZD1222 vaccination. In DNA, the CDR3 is TGTGCCAGCAGCGCAACAATTCGACAGAACAATGAGCAGTTCTTC. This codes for CASSATIRQNNEQFF. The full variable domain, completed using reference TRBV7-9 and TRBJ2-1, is DTGVSQNPRHKITKRGQNVTFRCDPISEHNRLYWYRQTLGQGPEFLTYFQNEAQLEKSRLLSDRFSAERPKGSFSTLEIQRTEQGDSAMYLCASSATIRQNNEQFFGPGTRLTVL.